This T cell receptor (beta chain) was recovered during a study of CD4 T cell repertoires in COVID-19. In the study overall: Other coronavirus spike proteins restimulated relabeled CFSE-low cells expanded with IL-2 for 10 days.

No culture step preceded sequencing of the ex vivo isolated memory T cells. Comments on this clone: Its cognate antigen is unknown.

V lost 4 bases, J lost 5 bases, and 8 bases stayed unmatched. The germline V gene encodes CDR1 SGHAT and CDR2 FQDESV (reference sequence). The CDR3 contains 16 residues. The data were produced by immunoSEQ multiplex PCR, yet TCRdb's version contains in-frame clones alone and is incomplete. The table includes fewer than 25,000 clones, over 90% detected once. Broader study findings: Sharing of several most expanded SARS-CoV-2-reactive clonotypes across memory subsets suggested intraclonal diversification. In SARS-CoV and/or HKU1 spike cultures, between roughly 6 and 26% of SARS-CoV-2 clonotypes reappeared.

The chain links TRBV11-1 to TRBJ2-5, with 12 bases identical to TRBD2. The TCR originated in a human donor who had COVID-19. This specimen consisted of circulating follicular helper CD4+ T cells (cTfh) from blood, obtained before the COVID-19 pandemic. The CDR3 spells CASSSASGGAGETQYF. CDR3 coding DNA: TGTGCCAGCAGCTCCGCTAGCGGGGGGGCCGGTGAGACCCAGTACTTC.